This record concerns one T cell receptor (beta chain) sequence. The antigen remains undetermined. The source of the sample is a study of beta chain features in type 1 diabetes. At the level of the study: Examination spanned 100 million to 130 million sorted cells from all samples. Points from the study as a whole: The study notes PCR might favor shorter templates equally in patients and controls. Type 1 diabetes patients had moderately but significantly shorter TCRB CDR3s in all four CD4+ subsets.

As every portion of the isolated RNA was reverse transcribed, the sequencing read expressed TCRB transcripts. About 3.57 million reads were obtained on average from naive, central memory and regulatory T cell samples. Repertoires were generated with immunoSEQ multiplex PCR, while TCRdb's copy carries only in-frame clones and drops some. Of around 340,000 clones listed, around 9.7% are singletons. Each of the CD4+ naive, central memory, regulatory and stem cell-like memory populations was sorted via CD45RO/CCR7/CD25/CD127/CD95/CD27. CDR1 and CDR2 (germline): LGHNA, YSLEER. V was shortened by 0 bases and J by 6 bases, with 5 bases between the two germline ends. CDR3 length equals 13 residues.

This clonotype originated in a man aged 30-40 years with type 1 diabetes. Sequencing used central memory CD4+ T cells from blood. The genes are TRBV4-3 and TRBJ1-4; D is ambiguous. Here the CDR3 reads CASSQDIHEKLFF. The DNA of the CDR3 is TGCGCCAGCAGCCAAGATATCCATGAAAAACTGTTTTTT.